Listed below are T cell receptor beta chains from one sample, sequenced in a study of cytomegalovirus exposure and HLA in healthy donors. The protocol was immunoSEQ multiplex PCR, while the TCRdb copy is restricted to in-frame clones and leaves out a portion. The profile shows some 130,000 clones, roughly 76% of them singletons. The specimen sequenced was PBMCs. The receptors stem from a woman aged 40 to 50 in good health and CMV-seronegative. CDR3s include the opening cysteine and the closing phenylalanine or tryptophan. The order of the fields is clone size, D gene, J gene, V gene, CDR3 DNA, CDR3 protein. A D gene is named only where the DNA matches it firmly. Clone size is not always given. Where it is, it says once, few, many or a class for expanded clones.

-	-	TRBJ1-2	TRBV28	TGTGCCAGCAGTTTCGTCGGGAGACAGATTATCTATGGCTACACCTTC	CASSFVGRQIIYGYTF
-	TRBD2	TRBJ2-5	TRBV6-1	TGTGCCAGCAGTGAAACGGTGCGGGGGGGCAAGGAGACCCAGTACTTC	CASSETVRGGKETQYF
-	-	TRBJ1-1	TRBV6-5	TGTGCCAGCAGTTACTCAGGGGGCACTGAAGCTTTCTTT	CASSYSGGTEAFF
-	TRBD2	TRBJ2-5	TRBV4-1	TGCGCCAGCAGCCAAGCTTACGGGACTAGCGTTAAAGAGACCCAGTACTTC	CASSQAYGTSVKETQYF
-	-	TRBJ2-5	TRBV28	TGTGCCAGCAGTTTATCCGGGGAGACCCAGTACTTC	CASSLSGETQYF
-	TRBD1	TRBJ1-2	TRBV4-2	TGTGCCAGCAGCCAACTGCAAGATTACAGGGGTAACTATGGCTACACCTTC	CASSQLQDYRGNYGYTF
-	TRBD2	TRBJ2-1	TRBV7-9	TGTGCCAGCAGTCCCCCTAGCGGGGGTTCCTACAATGAGCAGTTCTTC	CASSPPSGGSYNEQFF
-	TRBD1	TRBJ1-2	TRBV6-1	TGTGCCAGCAGTGAAATTCGGACAGGGGGCTTGAGTGGCTACACCTTC	CASSEIRTGGLSGYTF
-	-	TRBJ2-2	TRBV7-3	TGTGCCAGCAGCTTAAATCGGGTCGGAACCGGGGAGCTGTTTTTT	CASSLNRVGTGELFF
few	-	TRBJ1-1	TRBV5-1	TGCGCCAGCAGCTCATCAAGGACAGAAGCTTTCTTT	CASSSSRTEAFF
-	-	TRBJ2-1	TRBV11-1	TGTGCCAGCAGTTCCCGGGAAGGGGGGGGGCGCTACAATGAGCAGTTCTTC	CASSSREGGGRYNEQFF
-	-	TRBJ1-5	TRBV6-5	TGTGCCAGCACCACTCGAAGGGGAAATCAGCCCCAGCATTTT	CASTTRRGNQPQHF
-	TRBD1	TRBJ1-2	TRBV5-1	TGCGCCAGCAGTGAATCTGCAGGGGGGATGGGCTACACCTTC	CASSESAGGMGYTF
-	-	TRBJ1-4	TRBV4-2	TGTGCCAGCAGCCAAGGGGCAGGAAATGAAAAACTGTTTTTT	CASSQGAGNEKLFF
-	TRBD1	TRBJ1-4	TRBV5-1	TGCGCCAGCAGCTTCACAGGGGGGATATCTAATGAAAAACTGTTTTTT	CASSFTGGISNEKLFF
-	-	TRBJ2-1	TRBV12-5	TGTGCTAGTGTAACGGGGAGCTCCTACAATGAGCAGTTCTTC	CASVTGSSYNEQFF
-	TRBD1	TRBJ2-7	TRBV29-1	TGCAGCGCCGGCGGGACAGGTCTCTACGAGCAGTACTTC	CSAGGTGLYEQYF
-	TRBD2	TRBJ2-1	TRBV2	TGTGCCAGCAGGACCCGGACTAGCGGGGGCAATGAGCAGTTCTTC	CASRTRTSGGNEQFF
-	-	TRBJ1-1	TRBV11-2	TGTGCCAGCAGCCTGCGAGGTGCGGGAGGGGACACTGAAGCTTTCTTT	CASSLRGAGGDTEAFF
-	TRBD1	TRBJ1-6	TRBV27	TGTGCCAGCAGTTTATATATTCCTAGGACAGGGAGTTACTATAATTCACCCCTCCACTTT	CASSLYIPRTGSYYNSPLHF
-	-	TRBJ2-3	TRBV7-9	TGTGCCAGCAGCTTATACCTAGCTGTGACAGATACGCAGTATTTT	CASSLYLAVTDTQYF
-	TRBD2	TRBJ2-3	TRBV6-5	TGTGCCAGCAGTTATTTAGGACTAGCGGCCGATACGCAGTATTTT	CASSYLGLAADTQYF
-	TRBD1	TRBJ1-1	TRBV28	TGTGCCAGCAACCCGGGACAGGGGATGAACACTGAAGCTTTCTTT	CASNPGQGMNTEAFF
-	TRBD1	TRBJ1-1	TRBV5-1	TGCGCCAGCAGCGACCAGGGGGTCAACACTGAAGCTTTCTTT	CASSDQGVNTEAFF
-	-	TRBJ1-5	TRBV28	TGTGCCAGCAGACAAAAGGGAGCAGGGGTTCAGCCCCAGCATTTT	CASRQKGAGVQPQHF
-	TRBD1	TRBJ1-2	TRBV14	TGTGCCAGCAGCCAAGATTCGACAGGGGCGGGGGGCTACACCTTC	CASSQDSTGAGGYTF
-	TRBD2	TRBJ2-3	TRBV10-1	TGCGCCAGCAGTGAGTTAACTAGCGGGGGGATAGATACGCAGTATTTT	CASSELTSGGIDTQYF
-	-	TRBJ2-7	TRBV6-5	TGTGCCAGCTCGACAGCGCCTTCCTACGAGCAGTACTTC	CASSTAPSYEQYF
-	-	TRBJ2-2	TRBV9	TGTGCCAGCAGCGTAGCTCCGACAGGCATCGGGGAGCTGTTTTTT	CASSVAPTGIGELFF
-	-	TRBJ1-5	TRBV5-1	TGCGCCAGCAGGTTAGGGACAACTAGCAATCAGCCCCAGCATTTT	CASRLGTTSNQPQHF
-	-	TRBJ1-6	TRBV9	TGTGCCAGCAGCGTAGAGGGGTCCTCCAATTCACCCCTCCACTTT	CASSVEGSSNSPLHF
-	TRBD1	TRBJ1-4	TRBV5-8	TGTGCCAGCAGCCGACAGGGAGATGAAAAACTGTTTTTT	CASSRQGDEKLFF
-	-	TRBJ2-1	TRBV19	TGTGCCAGTAGTATAGTTCTGCGGGGACTCTACAATGAGCAGTTCTTC	CASSIVLRGLYNEQFF
-	-	TRBJ2-3	TRBV7-2	TGTGCCAGCAGCAGCCTGGGGACTAGCACAGATACGCAGTATTTT	CASSSLGTSTDTQYF
once	-	TRBJ1-5	TRBV19	TGTGCCAGTAGTAGGCGGGATCAGCCCCAGCATTTT	CASSRRDQPQHF
-	TRBD1	TRBJ1-1	TRBV2	TGTGCCAGCAGTGTTGAGGGGGCGGGGGCTTTCTTT	CASSVEGAGAFF
-	-	TRBJ2-2	TRBV7-3	TGTGCCAGCAGCCCCGGGGTTACCGGGGAGCTGTTTTTT	CASSPGVTGELFF
-	TRBD2	TRBJ2-2	TRBV7-6	TGTGCCAGCAGCTTATTCGGGACTAGCGGGGGGACCGGGGAGCTGTTTTTT	CASSLFGTSGGTGELFF
-	-	TRBJ1-3	TRBV5-1	TGCGCCAGCAGCTTTTTTGGGGAGTCTGGAAACACCATATATTTT	CASSFFGESGNTIYF
-	TRBD1	TRBJ1-5	TRBV27	TGTGCCAGCGGACAGGGGGCAATGCAGCCCCAGCATTTT	CASGQGAMQPQHF
-	TRBD1	TRBJ2-2	TRBV7-9	TGTGCCAGCAGCTTGAGGACAGGGGGGCACACCGGGGAGCTGTTTTTT	CASSLRTGGHTGELFF
once	-	TRBJ1-1	TRBV10-3	TGTGCCATCAGTGAGTCGACTACCCACGGCGCTGAAGCTTTCTTT	CAISESTTHGAEAFF
few	-	TRBJ1-1	TRBV2	TGTGCCACCAGGACCGGGTCGGAGGGGTACACTGAAGCTTTCTTT	CATRTGSEGYTEAFF
-	-	TRBJ1-5	TRBV19	TGTGCCAGTAGTAGCTTTCGGGGGATAAATCAGCCCCAGCATTTT	CASSSFRGINQPQHF
-	TRBD1	TRBJ1-3	TRBV27	TGTGCCAGTCGGAGAGGGACAGGGTCTGCTGGAAACACCATATATTTT	CASRRGTGSAGNTIYF
few	TRBD2	TRBJ2-1	TRBV4-1	TGCGCCAGCAGCCGAATAGCGGGGGGCTCCTACAATGAGCAGTTCTTC	CASSRIAGGSYNEQFF
-	-	TRBJ2-3	TRBV4-1	TGCGCCAGCAGCCTCTCCACTACTATCTTTAGCACAGATACGCAGTATTTT	CASSLSTTIFSTDTQYF
-	TRBD1	TRBJ1-1	TRBV7-3	TGTGCCAGCAGCGCCACAGGGGGCTACACTGAAGCTTTCTTT	CASSATGGYTEAFF
few	-	TRBJ1-1	TRBV2	TGTGCCAGCACACAGGACATGAACACTGAAGCTTTCTTT	CASTQDMNTEAFF
-	TRBD1	TRBJ2-2	TRBV9	TGTGCCAGCAGCGTTACAGGGGTCACCGGGGAGCTGTTTTTT	CASSVTGVTGELFF
-	-	TRBJ2-5	TRBV11-2	TGTGCCAGCATCAGGGGCGGCCAAGAGACCCAGTACTTC	CASIRGGQETQYF
few	-	TRBJ1-6	TRBV10-3	TGTGCCATCAGTGAGTCTCAGGGAACGCCCCTCCACTTT	CAISESQGTPLHF
-	-	TRBJ2-2	TRBV11-2	TGTGCCAGCAGCTTACTGGCCGCGAGGGCAGGGCGGGACGGGGAGCTGTTTTTT	CASSLLAARAGRDGELFF
once	-	TRBJ1-5	TRBV7-2	TGTGCCAGCAGCTTAGTTCTGGGGGCCGATCAGCCCCAGCATTTT	CASSLVLGADQPQHF
-	TRBD1	TRBJ1-6	TRBV6-6	TGTGCCAGCAGTTACAGGACAGGAGGGAATTCACCCCTCCACTTT	CASSYRTGGNSPLHF
-	-	TRBJ1-3	TRBV28	TGTGCCAGCAGTATCGGTCTCCCCTCTGGAAACACCATATATTTT	CASSIGLPSGNTIYF
-	-	TRBJ1-4	TRBV4-1	TGCGCCAGCAGCCAAGATGAGCGAGGTTACTCCGACCTGTTTTTT	CASSQDERGYSDLFF
few	-	TRBJ1-1	TRBV10-3	TGTGCCATCAGCCGGACAGAGAACACTGAAGCTTTCTTT	CAISRTENTEAFF
-	-	TRBJ2-3	TRBV6-5	TGTGCCAGCAGGGAGACAGGCACAGATACGCAGTATTTT	CASRETGTDTQYF
-	-	TRBJ1-2	TRBV4-3	TGCGCCAGCAGCCCTCCGGGGAACAGGGCTGTTGGCTACACCTTC	CASSPPGNRAVGYTF